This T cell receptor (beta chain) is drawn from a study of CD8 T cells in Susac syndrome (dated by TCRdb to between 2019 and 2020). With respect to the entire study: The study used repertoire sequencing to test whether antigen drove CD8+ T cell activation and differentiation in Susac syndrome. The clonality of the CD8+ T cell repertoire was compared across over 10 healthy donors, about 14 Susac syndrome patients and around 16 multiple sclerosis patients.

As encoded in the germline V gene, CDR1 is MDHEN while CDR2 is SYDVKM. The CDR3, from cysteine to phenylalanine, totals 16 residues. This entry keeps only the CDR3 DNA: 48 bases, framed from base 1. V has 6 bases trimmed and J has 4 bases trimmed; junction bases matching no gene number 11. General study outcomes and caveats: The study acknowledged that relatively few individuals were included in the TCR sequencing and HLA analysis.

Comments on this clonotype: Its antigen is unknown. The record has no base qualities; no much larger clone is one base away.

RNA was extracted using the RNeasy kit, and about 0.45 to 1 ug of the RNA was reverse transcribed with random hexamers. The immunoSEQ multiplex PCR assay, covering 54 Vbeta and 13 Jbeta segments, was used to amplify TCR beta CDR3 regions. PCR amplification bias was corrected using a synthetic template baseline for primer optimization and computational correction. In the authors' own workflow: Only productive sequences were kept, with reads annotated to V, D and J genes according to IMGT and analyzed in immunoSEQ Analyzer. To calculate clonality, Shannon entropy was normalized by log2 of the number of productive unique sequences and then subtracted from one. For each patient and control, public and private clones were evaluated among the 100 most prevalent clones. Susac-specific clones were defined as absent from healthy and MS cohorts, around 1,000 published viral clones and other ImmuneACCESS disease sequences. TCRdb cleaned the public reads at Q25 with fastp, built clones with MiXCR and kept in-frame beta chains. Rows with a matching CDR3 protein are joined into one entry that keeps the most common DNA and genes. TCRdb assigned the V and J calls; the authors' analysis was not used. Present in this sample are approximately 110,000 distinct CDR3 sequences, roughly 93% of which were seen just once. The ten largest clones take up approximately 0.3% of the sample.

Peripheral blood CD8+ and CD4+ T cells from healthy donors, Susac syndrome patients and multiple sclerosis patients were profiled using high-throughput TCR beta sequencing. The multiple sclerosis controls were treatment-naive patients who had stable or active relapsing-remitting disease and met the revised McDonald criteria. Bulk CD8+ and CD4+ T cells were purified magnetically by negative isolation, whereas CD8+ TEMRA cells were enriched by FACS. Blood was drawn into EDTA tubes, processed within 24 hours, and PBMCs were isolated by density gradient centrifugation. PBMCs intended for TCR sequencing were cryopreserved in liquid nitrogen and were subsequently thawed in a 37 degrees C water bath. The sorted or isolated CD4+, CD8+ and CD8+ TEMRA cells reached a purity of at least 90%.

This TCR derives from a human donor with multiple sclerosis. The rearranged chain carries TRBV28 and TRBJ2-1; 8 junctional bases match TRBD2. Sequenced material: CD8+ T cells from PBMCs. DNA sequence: TGTGCCAGCAGCCCCCTAAGGCGGGGGGTGTACAATGAGCAGTTCTTC. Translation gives CASSPLRRGVYNEQFF.